This T cell receptor (beta chain) was sequenced during a study of CD8 T cells in ankylosing spondylitis. Study observations and caveats: A TCR beta motif made of about eight highly homologous variants seemed typical of ankylosing spondylitis blood. Reported data indicate significant enrichment of disease-linked clones within matched ankylosing spondylitis synovial fluid.

Germline CDR1 LGHDT, CDR2 YNNKEL (reference sequence). There are 15 residues in the CDR3. With 11 bases removed from V and 0 bases from J, the gap between germline ends came to 14 bases. Points on this clonotype: The antigen remains unidentified.

Making the TCR beta libraries involved quantitative 5'-RACE with molecular barcodes. One entry per CDR3 protein results from TCRdb running MiXCR on the 5' RACE reads. The table shows 39,000 or so distinct CDR3 sequences, with about 9.3% occurring only once. Input material: blood, either unsorted or a sorted T cell fraction (not recorded which). This rearrangement joins TRBV3-1 to TRBJ2-6; no definite D call. The source is a male donor with ankylosing spondylitis or in good health (not recorded which). The CDR3 DNA follows: TGTGCCTGCACCCAAGGGATCTCTGGGGCCAACGTCCTGACTTTC. Protein: CACTQGISGANVLTF.